This TCR beta chain was identified in a study of blood T cell repertoires in COVID-19. The overall study: The samples span acute and convalescent COVID-19 from the United States, Italy and Spain.

Clones were sequenced by immunoSEQ multiplex PCR, and TCRdb holds only the in-frame ones, with some missing. The sample lists about 220,000 clones; over 75% were seen once. Seattle participants joined during active infection and were tracked over time. The TCR was taken from a woman aged 65 to 85 with COVID-19, enrolled during active disease. The sequenced sample consisted of peripheral blood.

The CDR3 loop is CASSLGQIMNTEAFF. CDR3 in DNA: TGTGCCAGCAGCTTGGGGCAGATAATGAACACTGAAGCTTTCTTT. The J gene is TRBJ1-1, the V gene TRBV5-6, with D uncertain. Per germline, CDR1 SGHDT and CDR2 YYEEEE. CDR3 length: 15 residues. Trimming stripped 0 bases from V and 0 bases from J, with 9 bases between. Using reference TRBV5-6 and TRBJ1-1 for the parts outside the CDR3, the full variable domain is DAGVTQSPTHLIKTRGQQVTLRCSPKSGHDTVSWYQQALGQGPQFIFQYYEEEERQRGNFPDRFSGHQFPNYSSELNVNALLLGDSALYLCASSLGQIMNTEAFFGQGTRLTVV.